The present entry profiles one T cell receptor beta chain with its context. The entry originates in a study of blood T cell repertoires in COVID-19. Study-wide context: Acute and convalescent COVID-19 specimens originated in the United States, Italy and Spain.

The CDR3 spans 19 residues. Repertoires were generated with immunoSEQ multiplex PCR, while TCRdb's copy carries only in-frame clones and drops some. The repertoire holds more than 45,000 clones, just over 85% seen once, with about 3% in the top ten. This receptor was obtained from an elderly woman with COVID-19, enrolled during active disease. Input material: peripheral blood. V gene TRBV21-1 combines with J gene TRBJ1-2; the table's D call TRBD1 went unverified against the DNA. TRBV21-1 constitutes a pseudogene. The chain's CDR3 is CASSRLPGQVPRRNYGYTF. The CDR3 DNA reads as TGTGCCAGCAGCAGACTACCGGGACAGGTACCACGTAGGAACTATGGCTACACCTTC.